This is a list of T cell receptor beta chains from one sample in a study of blood T cells in healthy people across ages. TCRdb itself ran the 5' RACE reads through MiXCR, one entry per CDR3 protein. The sample comprises hundreds of thousands of distinct CDR3 sequences, roughly 50% of which are singletons, and 41% rests with the top ten. The sample taken for sequencing was blood. These receptors all stem from an elderly man in good health. The CDR3 runs from the conserved cysteine through the conserved F or W. D genes are given only for firm matches. Not every row has a clone size; where given, it reads once, few, many or a size class.

abundance | j_gene | d_gene | v_gene | CDR3aa | CDR3nt
- | TRBJ2-3 | TRBD2 | TRBV10-3 | CAISESGRADRYAYF | TGTGCCATCAGTGAGTCAGGGAGGGCCGACAGATACGCGTATTTT
few | TRBJ2-4 | TRBD2 | TRBV28 | CASSPLLAGGLAKNIQYF | TGTGCCAGCAGCCCCCTATTAGCGGGGGGACTAGCCAAAAACATTCAGTACTTC
few | TRBJ2-3 | - | TRBV20-1 | CSARGLSGTDTQYF | TGCAGTGCTAGAGGTCTGAGTGGCACAGATACGCAGTATTTT
- | TRBJ1-6 | - | TRBV27 | CASSLGLYSYNSPLHF | TGTGCCAGCAGCCTCGGGCTCTACTCCTATAATTCACCCCTCCACTTT
- | TRBJ1-2 | TRBD1 | TRBV12-3/TRBV12-4 | CASSDRGDYGYTF | TGTGCCAGCAGCGACAGGGGCGACTATGGCTACACCTTC
- | TRBJ2-7 | TRBD1 | TRBV29-1 | CSALGTGAYEQYF | TGCAGCGCTCTAGGGACAGGGGCCTACGAGCAGTACTTC
few | TRBJ2-5 | TRBD2 | TRBV25-1 | CASSGKRLAGIEQYF | TGTGCCAGCAGTGGTAAGAGACTAGCGGGAATTGAGCAGTACTTC
few | TRBJ2-7 | - | TRBV10-3 | CAIRPTGSSYEQYF | TGTGCCATCAGACCCACAGGCAGCTCCTACGAGCAGTACTTC
few | TRBJ2-7 | TRBD2 | TRBV3-1 | CASSQVIPGLAAGNEQYF | TGTGCCAGCAGCCAAGTTATCCCGGGACTAGCGGCGGGGAACGAGCAGTACTTC
- | TRBJ1-1 | - | TRBV29-1 | CSVAGAGNTEAFF | TGCAGCGTCGCAGGGGCAGGGAACACTGAAGCTTTCTTT
- | TRBJ1-1 | - | TRBV20-1 | CSAPRGKAGNTEAFF | TGCAGTGCCCCCCGGGGGAAGGCGGGGAACACTGAAGCTTTCTTT
- | TRBJ1-2 | - | TRBV5-1 | CASSPEEHGRYGYTF | TGCGCCAGCAGCCCGGAGGAACATGGGCGCTATGGCTACACCTTC
- | TRBJ2-1 | - | TRBV28 | CASMPPDSKQFF | TGTGCCAGCATGCCCCCGGATAGTAAGCAGTTCTTC
- | TRBJ2-2 | - | TRBV7-9 | CASSLGPAGWTGELFF | TGTGCCAGCAGCTTAGGACCGGCAGGGTGGACCGGGGAGCTGTTTTTT
- | TRBJ1-2 | - | TRBV20-1 | CSARDPWTDIYGYTF | TGCAGTGCTAGAGACCCCTGGACAGATATTTATGGCTACACCTTC
- | TRBJ1-4 | - | TRBV5-8 | CASSKDTGSKYGDEKLFF | TGTGCCAGCAGCAAGGACACTGGATCAAAGTACGGGGATGAAAAACTGTTTTTT
few | TRBJ1-1 | - | TRBV5-1 | CASSYGALNTEAFF | TGCGCCAGCAGCTACGGAGCTCTGAACACTGAAGCTTTCTTT
many | TRBJ2-3 | TRBD1 | TRBV6-6 | CASSRTGVRYAYF | TGTGCCAGCAGTAGGACAGGGGTTAGATACGCGTATTTT
few | TRBJ2-7 | TRBD1 | TRBV10-3 | CAIGQGVAYEQYF | TGTGCCATAGGACAGGGGGTTGCCTACGAGCAGTACTTC
- | TRBJ2-4 | - | TRBV6-5 | CASNPGDLSRNIQYF | TGTGCCAGCAACCCAGGGGATTTGTCCCGAAACATTCAGTACTTC
- | TRBJ2-1 | TRBD2 | TRBV12-3/TRBV12-4 | CASSPGTKAIYNEQFF | TGTGCCAGCAGCCCTGGGACTAAGGCAATCTACAATGAGCAGTTCTTC
- | TRBJ2-1 | TRBD2 | TRBV11-2 | CASSNHGTSGSHEQFF | TGTGCCAGCAGCAACCACGGAACTAGCGGGAGTCATGAGCAGTTCTTC